Listed here are 3 T cell receptor beta chains from one sample, sequenced in a study of blood T cell repertoires in COVID-19. Profiled with immunoSEQ multiplex PCR; TCRdb holds only in-frame clones, not every one. The data hold fewer than 45,000 clones, with around 85% observed a single time. Sample: peripheral blood. Source of these receptors: a woman of 80 years or more with acute or convalescent COVID-19.

The chain couples TRBV5-1 to TRBJ2-1, with TRBD2 matching 14 bases. Germline V gene data show CDR1 as SGHRS and CDR2 as YFSETQ. V shed 7 bases and J 6 bases; nucleotides not matched to a gene: 6. The length of the CDR3 is 15 residues. The CDR3 bases are TGCGCCAGCTTCCTGGGACTAGCGGGAGCCAATGAGCAGTTCTTC. Residues: CASFLGLAGANEQFF.

The chain carries TRBV28 and TRBJ2-3, with 7 positions matching TRBD2. V dropped 8 bases and J dropped 0; count of bases not matched to a gene: 2. Germline lookup yields CDR1 MDHEN and CDR2 SYDVKM. CDR3 length: 13 amino acids. CDR3 sequence: CASREVSTDTQYF. CDR3 nucleotides: TGTGCCAGCCGGGAGGTCAGCACAGATACGCAGTATTTT. Full variable domain (rest looked up from reference TRBV28 and TRBJ2-3): DVKVTQSSRYLVKRTGEKVFLECVQDMDHENMFWYRQDPGLGLRLIYFSYDVKMKEKGDIPEGYSVSREKKERFSLILESASTNQTSMYLCASREVSTDTQYFGPGTRLTVL.

This clone was seen only once. The gene calls are TRBV9 and TRBJ2-3; D is unclear. Between the trimmed V and J ends, which lost 0 bases and 2 bases, there was a span of 7 bases. Germline CDR1 is SGDLS and CDR2 is YYNGEE. This CDR3 contains 14 residues. In DNA, the CDR3 is TGTGCCAGCAGCGTAGACCAGTACACAGATACGCAGTATTTT. Translation: CASSVDQYTDTQYF.